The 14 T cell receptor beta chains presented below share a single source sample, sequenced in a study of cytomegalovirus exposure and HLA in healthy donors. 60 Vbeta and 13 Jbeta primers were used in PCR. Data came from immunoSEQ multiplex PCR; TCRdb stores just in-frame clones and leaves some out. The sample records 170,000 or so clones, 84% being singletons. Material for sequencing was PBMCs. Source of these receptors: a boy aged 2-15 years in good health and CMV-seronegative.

The CDR3 sequence: CASSLAGRDSGANVLTF. The CDR3 DNA reads TGTGCCAGCAGCTTGGCGGGACGGGACTCTGGGGCCAACGTCCTGACTTTC. The rearrangement links TRBV13 to TRBJ2-6; TRBD2 might be the D (6 bases). Germline CDR1 is PRHDT and CDR2 is FYEKMQ (reference sequence). V shed 3 bases and J shed 0 bases, with 12 bases lying between them. This CDR3 has 17 residues. Variable domain in full (rest from reference TRBV13 and TRBJ2-6): AAGVIQSPRHLIKEKRETATLKCYPIPRHDTVYWYQQGPGQDPQFLISFYEKMQSDKGSIPDRFSAQQFSDYHSELNMSSLELGDSALYFCASSLAGRDSGANVLTFGAGSRLTVL.

The CDR3 protein is CASSFRPQEGNEKLFF. DNA of the CDR3: TGTGCCAGCAGTTTCCGACCTCAGGAGGGTAATGAAAAACTGTTTTTT. The chain joins TRBV7-9 to TRBJ1-4; D remains unclear. The V gene lost 6 bases and the J gene lost 4 bases, with 18 bases spanning the gap. Germline CDR1 SEHNR, CDR2 FQNEAQ (reference sequence). The CDR3 extends over 16 amino acids.

CDR3 protein: CAIEGDSYNEQFF. The CDR3 nucleotides read TGTGCCATCGAGGGGGACAGCTACAATGAGCAGTTCTTC. This rearrangement joins TRBV10-3 to TRBJ2-1, with 7 bases aligning to TRBD1. In germline, CDR1 is ENHRY, CDR2 SYGVKD. Trimming removed 8 bases from V and 3 bases from J; junction bases left unmatched: 4. The CDR3 has 13 amino acids.

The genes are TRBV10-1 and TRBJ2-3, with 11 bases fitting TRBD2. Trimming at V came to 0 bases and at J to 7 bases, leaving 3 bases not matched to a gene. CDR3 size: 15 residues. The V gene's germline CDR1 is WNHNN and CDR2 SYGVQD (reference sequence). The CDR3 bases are TGCGCCAGCAGTGAGTCGACTAGCGGGGCCTATACGCAGTATTTT. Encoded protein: CASSESTSGAYTQYF.

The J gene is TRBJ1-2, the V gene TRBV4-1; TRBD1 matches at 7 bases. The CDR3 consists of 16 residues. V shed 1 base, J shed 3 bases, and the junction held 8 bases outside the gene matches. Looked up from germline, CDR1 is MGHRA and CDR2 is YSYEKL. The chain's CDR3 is CASSQVQGGVDYGYTF. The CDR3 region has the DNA TGCGCCAGCAGCCAAGTTCAAGGGGGCGTTGACTATGGCTACACCTTC.

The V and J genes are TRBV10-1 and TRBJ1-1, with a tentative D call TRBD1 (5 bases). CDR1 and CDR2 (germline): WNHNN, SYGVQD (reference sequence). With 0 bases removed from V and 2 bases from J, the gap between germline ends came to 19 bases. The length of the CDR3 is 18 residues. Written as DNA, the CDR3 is TGCGCCAGCAGTGAGTCGAAAGGGGCCACAGGATCAAACACTGAAGCTTTCTTT. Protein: CASSESKGATGSNTEAFF.

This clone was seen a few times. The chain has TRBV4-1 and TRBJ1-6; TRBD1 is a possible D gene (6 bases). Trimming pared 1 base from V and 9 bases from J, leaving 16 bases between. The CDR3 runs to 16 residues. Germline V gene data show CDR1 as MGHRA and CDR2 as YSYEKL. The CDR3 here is CASSQVGPQGRSPLHF. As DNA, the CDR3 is TGCGCCAGCAGCCAAGTCGGACCACAGGGCCGTTCACCCCTCCACTTT.

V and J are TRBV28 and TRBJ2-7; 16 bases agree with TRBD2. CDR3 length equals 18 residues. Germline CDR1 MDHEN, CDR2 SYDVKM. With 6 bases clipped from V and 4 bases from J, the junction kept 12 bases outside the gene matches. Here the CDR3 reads CASSRLVGTSGRVYEQYF. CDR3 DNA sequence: TGTGCCAGCAGCCGATTAGTGGGGACTAGCGGGAGGGTATACGAGCAGTACTTC.

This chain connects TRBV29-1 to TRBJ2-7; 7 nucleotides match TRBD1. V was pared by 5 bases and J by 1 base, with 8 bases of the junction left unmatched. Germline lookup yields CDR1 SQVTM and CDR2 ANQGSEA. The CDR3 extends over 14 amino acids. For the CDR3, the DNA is TGCAGCGTTTCAGGGGGTCGGGGTTCCTACGAGCAGTACTTC. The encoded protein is CSVSGGRGSYEQYF.

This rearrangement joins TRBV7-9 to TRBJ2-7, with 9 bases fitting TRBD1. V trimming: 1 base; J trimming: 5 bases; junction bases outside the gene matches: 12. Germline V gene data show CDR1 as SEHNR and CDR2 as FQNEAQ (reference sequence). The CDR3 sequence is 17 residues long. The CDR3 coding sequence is TGTGCCAGCAGCTTAGGTAGACGGGACAGGGCGGGCGACGAGCAGTACTTC. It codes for CASSLGRRDRAGDEQYF.

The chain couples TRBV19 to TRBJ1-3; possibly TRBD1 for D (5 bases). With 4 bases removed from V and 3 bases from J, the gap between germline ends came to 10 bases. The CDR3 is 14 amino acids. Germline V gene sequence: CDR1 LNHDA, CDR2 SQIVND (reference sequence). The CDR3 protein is CASSNQGFGNTIYF. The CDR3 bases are TGTGCCAGTAGTAATCAGGGTTTTGGAAACACCATATATTTT. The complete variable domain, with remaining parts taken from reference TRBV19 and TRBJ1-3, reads DGGITQSPKYLFRKEGQNVTLSCEQNLNHDAMYWYRQDPGQGLRLIYYSQIVNDFQKGDIAEGYSVSREKKESFPLTVTSAQKNPTAFYLCASSNQGFGNTIYFGEGSWLTVV.

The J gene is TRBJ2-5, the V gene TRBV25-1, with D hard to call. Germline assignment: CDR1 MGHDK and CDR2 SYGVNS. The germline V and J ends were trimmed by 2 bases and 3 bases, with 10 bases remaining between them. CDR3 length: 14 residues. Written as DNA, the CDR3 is TGTGCCAGCAGTGAACTTGGGCAGAAAGAGACCCAGTACTTC. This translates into CASSELGQKETQYF.

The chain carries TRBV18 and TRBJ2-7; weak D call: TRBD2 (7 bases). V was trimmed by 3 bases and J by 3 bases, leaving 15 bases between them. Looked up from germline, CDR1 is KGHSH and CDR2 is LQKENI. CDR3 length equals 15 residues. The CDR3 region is CASSPKQGGGYEQYF. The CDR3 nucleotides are TGTGCCAGCTCACCGAAGCAGGGAGGGGGCTACGAGCAGTACTTC.

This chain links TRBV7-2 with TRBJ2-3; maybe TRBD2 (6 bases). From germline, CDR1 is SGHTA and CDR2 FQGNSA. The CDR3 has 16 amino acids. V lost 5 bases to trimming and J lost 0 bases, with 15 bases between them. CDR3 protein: CASSPPGDGSTDTQYF. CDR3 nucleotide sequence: TGTGCCAGCAGCCCCCCGGGGGACGGCAGCACAGATACGCAGTATTTT.